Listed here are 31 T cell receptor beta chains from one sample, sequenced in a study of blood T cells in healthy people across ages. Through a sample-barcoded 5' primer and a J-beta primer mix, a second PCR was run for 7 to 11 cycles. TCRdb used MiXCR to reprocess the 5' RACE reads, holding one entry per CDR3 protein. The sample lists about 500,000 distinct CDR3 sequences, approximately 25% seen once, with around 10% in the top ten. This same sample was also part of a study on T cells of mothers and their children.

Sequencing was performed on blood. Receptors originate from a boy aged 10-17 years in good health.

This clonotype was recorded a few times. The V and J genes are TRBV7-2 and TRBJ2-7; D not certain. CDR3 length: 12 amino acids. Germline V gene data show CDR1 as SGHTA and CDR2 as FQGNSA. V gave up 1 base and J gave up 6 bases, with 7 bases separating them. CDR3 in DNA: TGTGCCAGCAGCTTAGATCTGGGCGAGCAGTACTTC. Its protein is CASSLDLGEQYF. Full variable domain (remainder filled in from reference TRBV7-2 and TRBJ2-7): GAGVSQSPSNKVTEKGKDVELRCDPISGHTALYWYRQSLGQGLEFLIYFQGNSAPDKSGLPSDRFSAERTGGSVSTLTIQRTQQEDSAVYLCASSLDLGEQYFGPGTRLTVT.

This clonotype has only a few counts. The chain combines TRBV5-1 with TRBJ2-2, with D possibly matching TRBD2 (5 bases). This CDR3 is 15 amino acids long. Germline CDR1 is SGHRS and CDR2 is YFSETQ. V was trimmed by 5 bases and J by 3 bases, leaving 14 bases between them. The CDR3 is CASSTSRRDTGELFF. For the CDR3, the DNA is TGCGCCAGCAGTACTAGTAGGCGGGACACCGGGGAGCTGTTTTTT.

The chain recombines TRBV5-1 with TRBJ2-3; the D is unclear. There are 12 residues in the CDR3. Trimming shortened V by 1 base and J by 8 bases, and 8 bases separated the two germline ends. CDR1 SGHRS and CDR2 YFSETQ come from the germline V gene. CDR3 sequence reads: CASSLNDGTQYF. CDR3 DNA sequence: TGCGCCAGCAGCTTGAATGACGGTACGCAGTATTTT.

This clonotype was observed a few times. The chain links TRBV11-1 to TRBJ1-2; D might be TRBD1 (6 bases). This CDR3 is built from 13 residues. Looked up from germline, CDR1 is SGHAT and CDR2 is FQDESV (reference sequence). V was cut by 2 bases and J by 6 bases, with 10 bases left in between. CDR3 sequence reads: CASSLTGTDGYTF. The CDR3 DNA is TGTGCCAGCAGCTTAACAGGGACTGATGGCTACACCTTC.

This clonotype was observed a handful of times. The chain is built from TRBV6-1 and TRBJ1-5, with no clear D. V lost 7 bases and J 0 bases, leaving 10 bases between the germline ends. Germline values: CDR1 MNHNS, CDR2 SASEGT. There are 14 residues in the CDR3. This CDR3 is CASMSSYSNQPQHF. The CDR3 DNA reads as TGTGCCAGCATGTCGAGTTATAGCAATCAGCCCCAGCATTTT.

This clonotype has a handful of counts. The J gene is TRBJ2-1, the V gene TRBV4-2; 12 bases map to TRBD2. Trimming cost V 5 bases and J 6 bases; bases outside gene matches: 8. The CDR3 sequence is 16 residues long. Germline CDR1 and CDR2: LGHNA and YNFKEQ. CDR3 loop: CASSSPGTSGFNEQFF. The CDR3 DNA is TGTGCCAGCAGCTCCCCCGGGACTAGCGGGTTCAATGAGCAGTTCTTC.

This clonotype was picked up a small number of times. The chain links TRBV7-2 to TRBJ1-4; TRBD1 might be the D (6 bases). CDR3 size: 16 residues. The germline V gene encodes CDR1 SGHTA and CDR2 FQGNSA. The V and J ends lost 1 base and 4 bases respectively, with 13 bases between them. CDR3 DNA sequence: TGTGCCAGCAGCTTAGACGCGGGGGGCGGTAATGAAAAACTGTTTTTT. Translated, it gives CASSLDAGGGNEKLFF. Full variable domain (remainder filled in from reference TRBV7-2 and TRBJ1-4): GAGVSQSPSNKVTEKGKDVELRCDPISGHTALYWYRQSLGQGLEFLIYFQGNSAPDKSGLPSDRFSAERTGGSVSTLTIQRTQQEDSAVYLCASSLDAGGGNEKLFFGSGTQLSVL.

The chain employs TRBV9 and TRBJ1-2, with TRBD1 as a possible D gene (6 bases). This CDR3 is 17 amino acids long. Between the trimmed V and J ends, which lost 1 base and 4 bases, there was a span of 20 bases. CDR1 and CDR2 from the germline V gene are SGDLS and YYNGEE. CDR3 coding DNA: TGTGCCAGCAGCGTACCGGCAGGGGCACAGGGTGGCTATGGCTACACCTTC. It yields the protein CASSVPAGAQGGYGYTF.

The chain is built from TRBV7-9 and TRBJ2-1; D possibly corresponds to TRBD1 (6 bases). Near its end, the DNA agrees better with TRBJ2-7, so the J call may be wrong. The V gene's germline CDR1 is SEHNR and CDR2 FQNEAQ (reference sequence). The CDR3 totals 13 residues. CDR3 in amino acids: CASSFRDNYEQYF. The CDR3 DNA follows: TGTGCCAGCAGCTTCCGGGACAACTACGAGCAGTACTTC.

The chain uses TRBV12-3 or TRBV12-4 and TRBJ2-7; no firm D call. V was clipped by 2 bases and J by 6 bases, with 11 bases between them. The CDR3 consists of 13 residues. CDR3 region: CASSLNLKLEQYF. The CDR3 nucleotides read TGTGCCAGCAGTTTAAATCTTAAACTCGAGCAGTACTTC.

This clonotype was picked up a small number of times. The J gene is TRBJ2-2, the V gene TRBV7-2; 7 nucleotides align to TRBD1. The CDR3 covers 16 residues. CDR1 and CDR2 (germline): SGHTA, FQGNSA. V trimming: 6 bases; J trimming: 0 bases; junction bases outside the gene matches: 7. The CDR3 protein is CASSFIGGANTGELFF. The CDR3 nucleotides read TGTGCCAGCAGTTTTATAGGGGGCGCGAACACCGGGGAGCTGTTTTTT.

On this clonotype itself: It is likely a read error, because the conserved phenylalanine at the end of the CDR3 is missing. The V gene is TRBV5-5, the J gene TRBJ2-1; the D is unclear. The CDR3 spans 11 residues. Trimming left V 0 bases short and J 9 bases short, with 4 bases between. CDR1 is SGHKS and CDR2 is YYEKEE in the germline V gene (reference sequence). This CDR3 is CASSLGGEQFL. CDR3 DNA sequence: TGTGCCAGCAGCTTGGGTGGTGAGCAGTTCCTC.

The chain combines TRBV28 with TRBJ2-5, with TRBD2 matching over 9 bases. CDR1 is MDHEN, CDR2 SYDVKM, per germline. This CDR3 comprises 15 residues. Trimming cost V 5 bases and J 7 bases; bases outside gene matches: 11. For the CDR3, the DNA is TGTGCCAGCAGTGAGGGACTAGCAAAGCTATGGACCCAGTACTTC. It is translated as CASSEGLAKLWTQYF.

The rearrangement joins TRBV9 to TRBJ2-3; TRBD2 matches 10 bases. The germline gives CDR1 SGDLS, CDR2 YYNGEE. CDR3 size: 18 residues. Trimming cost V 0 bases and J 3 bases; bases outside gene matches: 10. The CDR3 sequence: CASSVDRAGGPETDTQYF. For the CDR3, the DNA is TGTGCCAGCAGCGTAGATCGAGCGGGAGGGCCTGAGACAGATACGCAGTATTTT.

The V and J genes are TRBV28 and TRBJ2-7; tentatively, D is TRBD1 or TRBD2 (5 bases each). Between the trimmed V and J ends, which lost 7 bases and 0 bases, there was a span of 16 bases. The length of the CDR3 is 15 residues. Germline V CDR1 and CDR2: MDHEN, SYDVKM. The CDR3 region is CASNLSGASSYEQYF. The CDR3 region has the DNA TGTGCCAGCAACCTCTCCGGGGCCAGCTCCTACGAGCAGTACTTC.

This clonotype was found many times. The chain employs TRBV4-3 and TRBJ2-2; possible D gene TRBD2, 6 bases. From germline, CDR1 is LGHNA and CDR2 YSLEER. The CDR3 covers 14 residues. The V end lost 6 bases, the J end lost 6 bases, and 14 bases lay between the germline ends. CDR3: CASRPNWEAGELFF. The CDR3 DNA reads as TGCGCCAGCAGGCCCAACTGGGAGGCCGGGGAGCTGTTTTTT.

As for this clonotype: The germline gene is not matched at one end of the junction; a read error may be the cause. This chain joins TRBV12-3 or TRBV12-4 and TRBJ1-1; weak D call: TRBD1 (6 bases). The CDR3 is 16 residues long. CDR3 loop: CASSLGSGARNTKAFF. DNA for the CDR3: TGTGCCAGCAGTTTAGGATCGGGGGCCCGAAACACTAAAGCTTTCTTT.

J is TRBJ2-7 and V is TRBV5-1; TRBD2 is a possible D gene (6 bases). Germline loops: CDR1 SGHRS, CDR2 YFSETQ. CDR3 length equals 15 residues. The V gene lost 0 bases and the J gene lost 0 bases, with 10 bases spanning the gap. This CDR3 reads CASSLETSVSYEQYF. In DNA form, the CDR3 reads TGCGCCAGCAGCTTGGAGACTAGTGTCTCCTACGAGCAGTACTTC.

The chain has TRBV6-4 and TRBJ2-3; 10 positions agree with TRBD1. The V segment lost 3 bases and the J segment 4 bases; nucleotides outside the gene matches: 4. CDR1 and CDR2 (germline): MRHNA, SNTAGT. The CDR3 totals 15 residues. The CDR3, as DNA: TGTGCCAGCAGTGAAGGGACAGGGGCGGCAGATACGCAGTATTTT. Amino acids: CASSEGTGAADTQYF.

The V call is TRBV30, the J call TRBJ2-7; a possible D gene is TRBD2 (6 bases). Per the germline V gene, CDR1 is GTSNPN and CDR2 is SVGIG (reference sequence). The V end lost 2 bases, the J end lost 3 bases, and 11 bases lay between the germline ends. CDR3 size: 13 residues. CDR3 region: CAWSRRGLYEQYF. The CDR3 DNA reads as TGTGCCTGGAGTCGCCGGGGACTCTACGAGCAGTACTTC. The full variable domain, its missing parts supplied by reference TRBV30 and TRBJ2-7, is SQTIHQWPATLVQPVGSPLSLECTVEGTSNPNLYWYRQAAGRGLQLLFYSVGIGQISSEVPQNLSASRPQDRQFILSSKKLLLSDSGFYLCAWSRRGLYEQYFGPGTRLTVT.

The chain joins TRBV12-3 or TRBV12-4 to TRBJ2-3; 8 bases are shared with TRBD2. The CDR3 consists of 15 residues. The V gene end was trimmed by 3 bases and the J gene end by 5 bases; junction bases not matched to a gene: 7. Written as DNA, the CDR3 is TGTGCCAGCAGTTTCAGTAGCGGGGAGCAAGATACGCAGTATTTT. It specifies CASSFSSGEQDTQYF.

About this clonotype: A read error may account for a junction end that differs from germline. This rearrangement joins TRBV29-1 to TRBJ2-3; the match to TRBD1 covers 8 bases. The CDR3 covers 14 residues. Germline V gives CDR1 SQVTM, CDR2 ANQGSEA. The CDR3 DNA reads TGCAGCGTCGAAGGACAGGGTCCTGCGTATACGCAGTATTTT. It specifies CSVEGQGPAYTQYF.

This chain's CDR3 is CASSLVRGALTDTQYF. In nucleotides, the CDR3 is TGTGCCAGCAGCCTTGTCCGGGGGGCCCTCACAGATACGCAGTATTTT. This chain uses TRBV11-1 with TRBJ2-3; D perhaps matches TRBD2 (7 bases). The CDR3 is made up of 16 amino acids. Germline V gives CDR1 SGHAT, CDR2 FQDESV (reference sequence). Trimming pared 5 bases from V and 2 bases from J, leaving 17 bases between.

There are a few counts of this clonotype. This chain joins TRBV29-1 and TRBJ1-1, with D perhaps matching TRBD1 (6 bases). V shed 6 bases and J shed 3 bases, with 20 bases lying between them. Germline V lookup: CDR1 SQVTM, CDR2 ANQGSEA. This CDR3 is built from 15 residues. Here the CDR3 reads CSVGPGGAGDTEAFF. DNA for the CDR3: TGCAGCGTCGGCCCGGGGGGGGCTGGGGACACTGAAGCTTTCTTT.

The chain's CDR3 is CSARDRDSGNTIYF. The CDR3 DNA reads as TGCAGTGCTAGAGACCGGGACTCTGGAAACACCATATATTTT. The rearrangement links TRBV20-1 to TRBJ1-3; D is undetermined. V lost 0 bases and J lost 0, with 6 bases in between. Per germline, CDR1 DFQATT and CDR2 SNEGSKA (reference sequence). CDR3 length: 14 amino acids.

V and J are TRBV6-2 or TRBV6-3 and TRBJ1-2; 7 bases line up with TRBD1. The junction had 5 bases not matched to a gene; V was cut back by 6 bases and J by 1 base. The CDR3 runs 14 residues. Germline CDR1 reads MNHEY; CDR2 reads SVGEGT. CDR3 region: CASRPGQINYGYTF. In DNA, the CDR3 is TGTGCCAGCAGACCGGGACAGATTAACTATGGCTACACCTTC.

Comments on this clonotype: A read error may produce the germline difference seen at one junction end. CDR3 nucleotides: TGTGCCGGCAGCTTAGATGGCAAAGTCTATGGCTACACCTTC. This translates into CAGSLDGKVYGYTF. This chain uses TRBV7-2 with TRBJ1-2; D remains ambiguous. The CDR3 contains 14 residues. Germline V gene lookup returns CDR1 SGHTA and CDR2 FQGNSA.

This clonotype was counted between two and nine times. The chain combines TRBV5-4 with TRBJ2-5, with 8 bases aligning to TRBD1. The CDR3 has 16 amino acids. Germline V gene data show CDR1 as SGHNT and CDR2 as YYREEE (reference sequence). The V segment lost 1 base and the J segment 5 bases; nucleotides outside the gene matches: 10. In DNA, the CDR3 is TGTGCCAGCAGCTTGTCCGCAATGACAGGGGAGGAGACCCAGTACTTC. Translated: CASSLSAMTGEETQYF.

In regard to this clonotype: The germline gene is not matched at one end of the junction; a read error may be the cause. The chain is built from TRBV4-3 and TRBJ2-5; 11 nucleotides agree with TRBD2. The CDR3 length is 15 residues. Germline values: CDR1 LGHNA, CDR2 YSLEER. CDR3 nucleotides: TGCGCCAGCGCCGAACTAGCGGGAGCAGTAGAGACCCGGTACTTC. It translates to CASAELAGAVETRYF.

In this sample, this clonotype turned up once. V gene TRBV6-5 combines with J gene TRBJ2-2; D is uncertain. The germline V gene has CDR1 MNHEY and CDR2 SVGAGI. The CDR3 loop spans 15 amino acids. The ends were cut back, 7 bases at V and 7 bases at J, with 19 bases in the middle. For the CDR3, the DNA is TGTGCCAGCACCCAAAGCTCGGTCCGCATCGGGGAGCTGTTTTTT. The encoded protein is CASTQSSVRIGELFF.

CDR3 loop: CATSDLRDEQFF. DNA for the CDR3: TGTGCCACCAGTGATTTGAGAGATGAGCAGTTCTTC. The J gene is TRBJ2-1, the V gene TRBV24-1; D gene uncertain. This CDR3 spans 12 amino acids. Looked up from germline, CDR1 is KGHDR and CDR2 is SFDVKD. Trimming left V 0 bases short and J 8 bases short, with 4 bases between.